One sample yielded the 18 T cell receptor beta chains listed below, sequenced in a study of shared clonotypes between healthy human individuals. Profiling relied on immunoSEQ multiplex PCR, and the TCRdb table lists in-frame clones only, not all of them. The repertoire includes over a million clones, 75% to 80% of them detected once, and approximately 0.56% sits in the top ten. Source material: memory CD4+ T cells from PBMCs. The subset denotes: CD45RA-negative fraction. These receptors all come from a man younger than 30 in good health. Some clones in this sample may be carry-over from other donors' samples.

This chain uses TRBV10-3 with TRBJ1-2; 9 bases align to TRBD1. The CDR3 extends over 18 amino acids. Germline CDR1 is ENHRY and CDR2 is SYGVKD. Losses at the gene ends were 2 bases for V and 2 bases for J; bases not matched to a gene: 12. Here the CDR3 DNA reads TGTGCCATCAGTGAGGTCCCGGGACAGGGAAGAGGGAACTATGGCTACACCTTC. This encodes CAISEVPGQGRGNYGYTF.

This clone was observed a few times. The rearrangement links TRBV11-2 to TRBJ2-1; 9 bases line up with TRBD1. Looked up from germline, CDR1 is SGHAT and CDR2 is FQNNGV. Trimming at V came to 5 bases and at J to 2 bases, leaving 4 bases not matched to a gene. This CDR3 spans 15 amino acids. The DNA for the CDR3 is TGTGCCAGCAGCCCACGGGACAGGGCCTACAATGAGCAGTTCTTC. Encoded protein: CASSPRDRAYNEQFF.

This chain connects TRBV9 to TRBJ1-1; TRBD1 agrees at 9 bases. The CDR3 extends over 16 amino acids. Germline loops: CDR1 SGDLS, CDR2 YYNGEE. The J segment lost 5 bases and the V segment lost 4 bases, leaving 12 bases of the junction unmatched. The CDR3 bases are TGTGCCAGCAGCCGACAAGATGGGACAGGGACTACTGAAGCTTTCTTT. Protein product: CASSRQDGTGTTEAFF.

The rearrangement links TRBV14 to TRBJ1-4; 11 bases line up with TRBD1. CDR3 length: 15 amino acids. Germline assignment: CDR1 SGHDN and CDR2 FVKESK. V lost 4 bases to trimming and J lost 6 bases; unmatched junction nucleotides: 4. CDR3 DNA sequence: TGTGCCAGCAGCCGATGGACAGGGGGCGATGAAAAACTGTTTTTT. Protein: CASSRWTGGDEKLFF.

The V call is TRBV5-6, the J call TRBJ2-7; the match to TRBD2 covers 14 bases. Germline V gene lookup returns CDR1 SGHDT and CDR2 YYEEEE. The CDR3 is 17 amino acids. V gave up 4 bases and J gave up 2 bases; unmatched junction bases: 8. The CDR3 loop is CASSGAGTSGGPYEQYF. The CDR3 DNA follows: TGTGCCAGCAGCGGGGCCGGGACTAGCGGGGGCCCCTACGAGCAGTACTTC.

This clone was recorded only once. The gene calls are TRBV5-1 and TRBJ2-3; D is unresolved. Trimming stripped 6 bases from V and 2 bases from J, with 10 bases between. This CDR3 is 13 amino acids long. Germline V gene lookup returns CDR1 SGHRS and CDR2 YFSETQ. CDR3 DNA sequence: TGCGCCAGCAAAGTCTCACCCACAGATACGCAGTATTTT. This sequence encodes CASKVSPTDTQYF.

This chain joins TRBV29-1 and TRBJ2-7, with D perhaps matching TRBD2 (7 bases). Germline V gene sequence: CDR1 SQVTM, CDR2 ANQGSEA. The V end was cut by 8 bases, the J end by 7 bases, with 18 bases between. This CDR3 is built from 12 residues. The CDR3 DNA is TGCAGCTTCCGGGGGGCCTCCGGGGAGCAGTACTTC. Translation gives CSFRGASGEQYF.

The gene calls are TRBV27 and TRBJ2-7; D unclear. Germline V lookup: CDR1 MNHEY, CDR2 SMNVEV (reference sequence). The CDR3 has 14 amino acids. V was shortened by 6 bases and J by 0 bases, with 12 bases between the two germline ends. The CDR3 region is CASRSIVASYEQYF. DNA for the CDR3: TGTGCCAGCAGGTCTATCGTAGCCTCCTACGAGCAGTACTTC.

In DNA, the CDR3 is TGTGCCTGGAGTGTATCCCCCGAGCAGTACTTC. It is translated as CAWSVSPEQYF. This sequence joins TRBV30 and TRBJ2-7, with D uncertain. This CDR3 has 11 amino acids. Deletions cut 0 bases from V and 6 bases from J, with 6 bases between. The germline CDR1 and CDR2 sequences are GTSNPN and SVGIG (reference sequence).

Regarding this clone: This same CDR3 is encoded by further DNA sequences in the sample. The rearrangement joins TRBV5-1 to TRBJ1-2, with TRBD1 matching 10 bases. V was pared by 4 bases and J by 4 bases, with 4 bases of the junction left unmatched. The V gene's germline CDR1 is SGHRS and CDR2 YFSETQ. The CDR3 length is 14 residues. CDR3: CASSLTGGGYGYTF. The CDR3 bases are TGCGCCAGCAGCCTGACAGGGGGCGGCTATGGCTACACCTTC.

Comment on this clone: This is likely an artifact of a read error, given a far larger clone one base away. In DNA, the CDR3 is TGCGCCAGCACCGAAAGCGGGCTTTCCATGAACACTGAAGCTTCCTTT. It is translated as CASTESGLSMNTEASF. J is TRBJ1-1 and V is TRBV10-1; no firm D call. Germline assignment: CDR1 WNHNN and CDR2 SYGVQD (reference sequence). There are 16 residues in the CDR3.

The rearrangement joins TRBV9 to TRBJ2-2; D possibly matches TRBD1 or TRBD2 (5 bases each). CDR3 length: 14 residues. V was shortened by 0 bases and J by 5 bases, with 8 bases between the two germline ends. Germline V lookup: CDR1 SGDLS, CDR2 YYNGEE. CDR3 in amino acids: CASSVGWGTGELFF. DNA of the CDR3: TGTGCCAGCAGCGTAGGCTGGGGGACCGGGGAGCTGTTTTTT.

This clone has only one observation. V is TRBV2 and J is TRBJ1-5; TRBD1 is a possible D gene (5 bases). Per the germline V gene, CDR1 is SNHLY and CDR2 is FYNNEI. The CDR3 is made up of 15 amino acids. Deletions cut 8 bases from V and 4 bases from J, with 18 bases between. Here the CDR3 reads CASSSEGSGNQPQHF. CDR3 nucleotides: TGTGCCAGCTCTAGCGAGGGGTCGGGGAATCAGCCCCAGCATTTT.

The chain couples TRBV27 to TRBJ2-3; no firm D call. Trimming cost V 2 bases and J 5 bases, with 8 bases left between them. This CDR3 has 13 amino acids. Germline V CDR1 and CDR2: MNHEY, SMNVEV (reference sequence). DNA of the CDR3: TGTGCCAGCAGTTTACGATCTAGAGATACGCAGTATTTT. Protein product: CASSLRSRDTQYF.

This clone was observed a single time. The CDR3 here is CASSPSRGTQYF. The CDR3 nucleotides are TGTGCCAGCAGCCCCTCCAGGGGGACGCAGTATTTT. This chain joins TRBV7-8 and TRBJ2-3; 7 bases agree with TRBD1. Germline CDR1 and CDR2: SGHVS and FQNEAQ. After removal of 5 bases from V and 9 bases from J, the junction contained 5 bases not matched to a gene. The CDR3 is made up of 12 amino acids.

This clone was counted a single time. The CDR3 is CASSPKDYYGYTF. The DNA of the CDR3 is TGTGCCAGCTCACCTAAGGACTACTATGGCTACACCTTC. The V and J genes are TRBV18 and TRBJ1-2; no reliable D call. This CDR3 region has 13 residues. V was clipped by 3 bases and J by 3 bases, with 8 bases between them. Germline V gene data show CDR1 as KGHSH and CDR2 as LQKENI. The full variable domain, rest sourced from reference TRBV18 and TRBJ1-2, is NAGVMQNPRHLVRRRGQEARLRCSPMKGHSHVYWYRQLPEEGLKFMVYLQKENIIDESGMPKERFSAEFPKEGPSILRIQQVVRGDSAAYFCASSPKDYYGYTFGSGTRLTVV.

J is TRBJ1-2 and V is TRBV14; D is undetermined. Germline CDR1 reads SGHDN; CDR2 reads FVKESK. V was trimmed by 0 bases and J by 3 bases, leaving 11 bases between them. This CDR3 contains 15 residues. The CDR3 region is CASSQDLGRDYGYTF. DNA for the CDR3: TGTGCCAGCAGCCAAGACCTCGGCCGCGACTATGGCTACACCTTC.

This clone was recorded once. This chain links TRBV28 with TRBJ2-7; D is unresolved. The germline V gene has CDR1 MDHEN and CDR2 SYDVKM. Trimming took off 5 bases at V and 0 bases at J, with 14 bases between the two ends. This CDR3 is 15 amino acids long. DNA of the CDR3: TGTGCCAGCAGTCTACCCGACGCGTACTCCTACGAGCAGTACTTC. Translating gives CASSLPDAYSYEQYF.